The entry that follows covers one TCR beta chain sequence. This entry comes from a study of blood T cell repertoires in COVID-19. Study at large: Italy, Spain and the United States were the sources of the convalescent and acute COVID-19 samples. T cells, B-cell-depleted T cells, or PBMCs supplied cDNA or gDNA.

V was cut by 7 bases and J by 6 bases, with 21 bases left in between. There are 15 residues in the CDR3. The germline CDR1 and CDR2 sequences are MNHEY and SMNVEV (reference sequence). As originally analysed: Amplification with reference gene primers provided the estimates of nucleated cell counts. Libraries were prepared by immunoSEQ multiplex PCR; TCRdb keeps only in-frame clonotypes and omits some of them. Clone size and the V and J calls come from that table; the DNA yielded D and trimming. The repertoire holds about 30,000 clones, with roughly 82% as singletons. This clonotype was sampled from a human donor in a cohort sampled during active COVID-19. The V gene is TRBV27, the J gene TRBJ1-1; D gene ambiguous. The specimen sequenced was peripheral blood. CDR3 sequence: CASTQGPGFNAEAFF. The CDR3 DNA is TGTGCCAGCACCCAAGGGCCGGGGTTCAACGCTGAAGCTTTCTTT.